This paragraph covers one T cell receptor beta chain sequence. Its antigen is not known. CDR1 and CDR2 from the germline V gene are SGHTA and FQGNSA. This CDR3 spans 17 amino acids. Trimming shortened V by 2 bases and J by 7 bases, and 21 bases separated the two germline ends. This entry comes from a study of T-cell memory formation after mild COVID-19. TCR alpha and TCR beta cDNA libraries carrying sample barcodes and UMIs were produced by 5'RACE using constant-segment primers. TCRdb re-called the 5' RACE reads through MiXCR, storing one row per CDR3 protein. The top ten hold around 8.8% of the sample, which has 350,000 to 450,000 distinct CDR3 sequences, approximately 24% seen once. General study points: Confirmation of SARS-CoV-2 specificity was lacking for second-wave clones peaking day 37.

This sequence was found in an adult woman who had mild COVID-19 (a few samples of this study predate the infection). Cell type and time point are not known. Sequenced: PBMCs or a T cell subset sorted from them (not recorded which). V and J are TRBV7-2 and TRBJ2-1, with D tentatively TRBD1 (6 bases). CDR3 in DNA: TGTGCCAGCAGCTTACGGCCCGGGACACCCTCCGCGAATGAGCAGTTCTTC. Translating it yields CASSLRPGTPSANEQFF.